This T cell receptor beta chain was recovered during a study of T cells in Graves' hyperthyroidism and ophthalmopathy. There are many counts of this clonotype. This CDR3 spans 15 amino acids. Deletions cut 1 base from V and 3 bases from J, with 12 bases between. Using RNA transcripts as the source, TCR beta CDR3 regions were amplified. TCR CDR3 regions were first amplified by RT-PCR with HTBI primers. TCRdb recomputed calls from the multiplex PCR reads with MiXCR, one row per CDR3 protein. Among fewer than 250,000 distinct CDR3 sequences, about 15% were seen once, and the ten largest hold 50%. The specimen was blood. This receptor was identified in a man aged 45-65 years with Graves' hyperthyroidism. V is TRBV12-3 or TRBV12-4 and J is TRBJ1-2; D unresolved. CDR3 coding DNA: TGTGCCAGCAGTTTAGGTTTTGGGGAGGACTATGGCTACACCTTC. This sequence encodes CASSLGFGEDYGYTF.